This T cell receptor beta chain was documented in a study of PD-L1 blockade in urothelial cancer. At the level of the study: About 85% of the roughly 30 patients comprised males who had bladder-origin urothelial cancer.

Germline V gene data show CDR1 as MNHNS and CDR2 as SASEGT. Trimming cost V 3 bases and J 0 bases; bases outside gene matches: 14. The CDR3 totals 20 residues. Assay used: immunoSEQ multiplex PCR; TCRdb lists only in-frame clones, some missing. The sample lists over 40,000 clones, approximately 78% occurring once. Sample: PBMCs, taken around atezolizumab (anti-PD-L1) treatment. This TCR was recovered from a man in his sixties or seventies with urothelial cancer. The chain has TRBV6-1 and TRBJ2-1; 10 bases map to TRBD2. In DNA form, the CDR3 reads TGTGCCAGCAGTGAGTTTCGGCCGGGACTAGCGCCGAGCTCCTACAATGAGCAGTTCTTC. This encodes CASSEFRPGLAPSSYNEQFF.